The 18 T cell receptor beta chains given below trace back to one sample, sequenced in a study of CD8+ T cells in alopecia areata. Extracted RNA was reverse transcribed, and the resulting cDNA served as sequencing template. This table comes from immunoSEQ multiplex PCR, and its TCRdb copy is limited to in-frame clones, with some not included. The table shows over 90,000 clones, with 80% to 90% occurring only once. Documented treatment: oral pan-JAK inhibitor, 5-10 mg twice daily. The input for sequencing was CD8+ T cells sorted from blood, taken at approximately week 30, from a patient treated with tofacitinib. The receptors derive from a human donor with alopecia areata.

This clone was observed a handful of times. This chain links TRBV27 with TRBJ2-7; no reliable D call. Germline V gene data show CDR1 as MNHEY and CDR2 as SMNVEV (reference sequence). Trimming took 6 bases from V and 0 from J, leaving 15 bases between them. CDR3 length: 15 amino acids. For the CDR3, the DNA is TGTGCCAGCAGCCCTAGACACAGATACTCCTACGAGCAGTACTTC. Protein product: CASSPRHRYSYEQYF.

The chain uses TRBV28 and TRBJ1-4; TRBD1 aligns across 7 bases. Germline CDR1 MDHEN, CDR2 SYDVKM. The CDR3 spans 14 residues. Trimming at V came to 4 bases and at J to 8 bases, leaving 7 bases not matched to a gene. The CDR3 DNA reads as TGTGCCAGCAGTTCTCGACAGGGTAGGGAAAAACTGTTTTTT. Translated: CASSSRQGREKLFF.

This CDR3 is CASSEGSGNIQYF. The CDR3 bases are TGTGCCAGCAGTGAAGGGAGCGGAAACATTCAGTACTTC. The chain uses TRBV6-4 and TRBJ2-4, with D perhaps matching TRBD2 (5 bases). The V end lost 3 bases, the J end lost 6 bases, and 9 bases lay between the germline ends. The length of the CDR3 is 13 residues. CDR1 and CDR2 (germline): MRHNA, SNTAGT.

J is TRBJ2-7 and V is TRBV9; D possibly uses TRBD1 or TRBD2 (5 bases each). This CDR3 has 16 amino acids. V was cut by 0 bases and J by 3 bases, with 16 bases left in between. Germline CDR1 reads SGDLS; CDR2 reads YYNGEE. In DNA, the CDR3 is TGTGCCAGCAGCGTAGGACGGGGACCATCGGACTACGAGCAGTACTTC. This encodes CASSVGRGPSDYEQYF.

This clone is a singleton in its sample. The gene calls are TRBV27 and TRBJ2-1, with 8 positions matching TRBD1. V shed 5 bases and J 2 bases; nucleotides not matched to a gene: 8. Germline V gene data show CDR1 as MNHEY and CDR2 as SMNVEV (reference sequence). The CDR3 totals 16 residues. CDR3 DNA sequence: TGTGCCAGCAGTACCCTGGACAGGGAGCCCTACAATGAGCAGTTCTTC. Amino acids: CASSTLDREPYNEQFF.

The chain joins TRBV5-1 to TRBJ1-2; D may be TRBD1 (5 bases). CDR3 length: 14 amino acids. Germline CDR1 and CDR2: SGHRS and YFSETQ. Trimming removed 0 bases from V and 6 bases from J, with 12 bases in between. In DNA, the CDR3 is TGCGCCAGCAGCTTGGCCGGGGGAAAGGATGGCTACACCTTC. Translated: CASSLAGGKDGYTF.

This chain joins TRBV5-6 and TRBJ2-1; TRBD2 agrees at 10 bases. The germline V gene encodes CDR1 SGHDT and CDR2 YYEEEE. This CDR3 has 16 residues. Trimming cost V 3 bases and J 1 base; bases outside gene matches: 4. In DNA form, the CDR3 reads TGTGCCAGCAGCTATGAAGCGGGAGGGTCCTACAATGAGCAGTTCTTC. Protein sequence: CASSYEAGGSYNEQFF.

This clone has a handful of counts. The V and J genes are TRBV29-1 and TRBJ2-5; D call uncertain. The assigned J gene may be wrong: the sequence end matches TRBJ2-7 better. Germline CDR1 and CDR2: SQVTM and ANQGSEA. The CDR3 contains 13 residues. As DNA, the CDR3 is TGCAGCGTTGAACCCCTGGAAACCTACGAGCAGTACTTC. It yields the protein CSVEPLETYEQYF.

This rearrangement joins TRBV9 to TRBJ2-7; 9 nucleotides align to TRBD1. Unmatched junction bases numbered 7, after V lost 0 bases and J lost 3 bases. This CDR3 has 16 residues. Germline loops: CDR1 SGDLS, CDR2 YYNGEE. CDR3: CASSVASGQGYYEQYF. The CDR3 nucleotides are TGTGCCAGCAGCGTAGCTTCGGGACAGGGTTACTACGAGCAGTACTTC. The variable domain in full, completed from reference TRBV9 and TRBJ2-7, reads DSGVTQTPKHLITATGQRVTLRCSPRSGDLSVYWYQQSLDQGLQFLIQYYNGEERAKGNILERFSAQQFPDLHSELNLSSLELGDSALYFCASSVASGQGYYEQYFGPGTRLTVT.

The V call is TRBV7-8, the J call TRBJ2-3; possible D gene TRBD2, 6 bases. This CDR3 is built from 18 residues. Per germline, CDR1 SGHVS and CDR2 FQNEAQ. V was cut by 2 bases and J by 5 bases, with 23 bases left in between. The CDR3 region is CASSLSPMGGEEGDTQYF. The CDR3 DNA is TGTGCCAGCAGCTTATCCCCCATGGGCGGGGAAGAGGGAGATACGCAGTATTTT.

The CDR3 nucleotides are TGTGCCAGCAGCTTAGTGAGCCCGGGAGGCACTGAAGCTTTCTTT. Its translation is CASSLVSPGGTEAFF. This rearrangement joins TRBV11-2 to TRBJ1-1; no reliable D call. With 1 base removed from V and 4 bases from J, the gap between germline ends came to 13 bases. This CDR3 contains 15 residues. Germline values: CDR1 SGHAT, CDR2 FQNNGV.

This chain uses TRBV27 with TRBJ2-3; 7 positions match TRBD2. V dropped 3 bases and J dropped 5; count of bases not matched to a gene: 5. CDR1 is MNHEY, CDR2 SMNVEV, per germline (reference sequence). The CDR3 totals 14 residues. The chain's CDR3 is CASSLAGEEDTQYF. CDR3 nucleotide sequence: TGTGCCAGCAGTTTGGCGGGAGAAGAAGATACGCAGTATTTT.

This rearrangement joins TRBV7-9 to TRBJ2-7; TRBD2 matches 8 bases. CDR1 SEHNR and CDR2 FQNEAQ come from the germline V gene (reference sequence). The CDR3 runs to 14 residues. Trimming cost V 1 base and J 3 bases; bases outside gene matches: 2. CDR3 loop: CASSLEAGGYEQYF. Written as DNA, the CDR3 is TGTGCCAGCAGCTTAGAGGCGGGGGGCTACGAGCAGTACTTC.

This chain uses TRBV29-1 with TRBJ2-7; 10 nucleotides agree with TRBD2. The V and J ends lost 4 bases and 4 bases, in that order; junction bases with no gene match: 4. This CDR3 has 13 residues. Germline lookup yields CDR1 SQVTM and CDR2 ANQGSEA. This chain's CDR3 is CSVVLAGAYEQYF. The DNA for the CDR3 is TGCAGCGTTGTGCTAGCGGGAGCGTACGAGCAGTACTTC.

This clone was seen more than once but under ten times. The CDR3 here is CASSQADGDTGELFF. As DNA, the CDR3 is TGCGCCAGCAGCCAAGCGGACGGAGACACCGGGGAGCTGTTTTTT. The V gene is TRBV4-1, the J gene TRBJ2-2, with D unclear. Trimming cost V 1 base and J 3 bases, with 9 bases left between them. CDR1 MGHRA and CDR2 YSYEKL come from the germline V gene. The CDR3 loop spans 15 amino acids.

This sequence joins TRBV25-1 and TRBJ1-1; D might be TRBD1 (5 bases). Germline CDR1 and CDR2: MGHDK and SYGVNS. The V gene lost 6 bases and the J gene lost 4 bases, with 9 bases spanning the gap. The CDR3 runs 12 residues. The CDR3: CASSRVGTEAFF. The CDR3 DNA reads TGTGCCAGCAGCAGGGTGGGCACTGAAGCTTTCTTT.

V is TRBV29-1 and J is TRBJ2-1; unclear D gene. CDR1 is SQVTM and CDR2 is ANQGSEA in the germline V gene. Between the trimmed V and J ends, which lost 8 bases and 6 bases, there was a span of 14 bases. This CDR3 has 12 amino acids. This chain's CDR3 is CSLVLGVNEQFF. The CDR3, as DNA: TGCAGCCTTGTTCTTGGGGTCAATGAGCAGTTCTTC.

The chain employs TRBV7-9 and TRBJ2-1; tentative D call: TRBD2 (6 bases). Germline CDR1 is SEHNR and CDR2 is FQNEAQ (reference sequence). This CDR3 spans 15 amino acids. V was pared by 5 bases and J by 6 bases, with 17 bases between. In DNA, the CDR3 is TGTGCCAGCAGCCCATCTTACGGGGGTCCCAATGAGCAGTTCTTC. Translated, it gives CASSPSYGGPNEQFF.